This entry is about one TCR beta chain. Germline V gene data show CDR1 as SNHLY and CDR2 as FYNNEI. There are 13 residues in the CDR3. Trimming removed 3 bases from V and 4 bases from J; junction bases left unmatched: 2. This entry belongs to a study of T cell changes during pregnancy in multiple sclerosis. Using immunoSEQ multiplex PCR, the repertoire was profiled, and TCRdb retains in-frame clones only, with some absent. The sample consists of roughly 48,000 clones, almost 95% of them appearing once. The rearrangement uses TRBV2 and TRBJ1-1; the match to TRBD1 covers 7 bases. Sequences were derived from CD4+ T cells from peripheral blood mononuclear cells, sampled in the third trimester of pregnancy. The receptor was derived from a female donor with multiple sclerosis, enrolled in a pregnancy study. For the CDR3, the DNA is TGTGCCAGCAGTGATCAGGGGGTCACTGAAGCTTTCTTT. Its translation is CASSDQGVTEAFF.